The clone carrying this T cell receptor (beta chain) was detected once. This sample was taken from a study of blood T cell repertoires in COVID-19. J gave up 1 base and V 3 bases, and 9 bases lay outside the gene matches. Germline CDR1 reads SGHNT; CDR2 reads YYREEE (reference sequence). There are 16 residues in the CDR3. The protocol was immunoSEQ multiplex PCR, while the TCRdb copy is restricted to in-frame clones and leaves out a portion. The sample holds about 89,000 clones, 80% seen once. The sequencing sample was made of peripheral blood. This sequence was found in a woman aged 80 or over with acute or convalescent COVID-19. This chain connects TRBV5-4 to TRBJ1-2, with 7 nucleotides matching TRBD1. The CDR3 DNA sequence: TGTGCCAGCAGCTCGTCCCGGGACAGCTATAACTATGGCTACACCTTC. The encoded protein is CASSSSRDSYNYGYTF.